This T cell receptor beta chain was obtained from a study of patients and donors after allogeneic stem cell transplantation. This clonotype is termed medium-sized. TCRdb re-called the RT-PCR reads with MiXCR, one entry per CDR3 protein. The data contain 150,000 to 200,000 distinct CDR3 sequences, roughly 30% of them singletons. Germline V gives CDR1 MNHEY, CDR2 SVGEGT. Trimming left V 4 bases short and J 5 bases short, with 14 bases between. CDR3 length equals 14 residues. This sequence originates from a human donor who was either an allogeneic HSCT recipient or a stem cell or donor lymphocyte infusion donor (not recorded which). It is not recorded whose cells these are; they may come from a transplant donor. V gene TRBV6-2 or TRBV6-3 combines with J gene TRBJ1-1; no firm D call. Sequencing was carried out using blood, either unsorted or a sorted T cell fraction (not recorded which). The CDR3 nucleotides are TGTGCCAGCAGTTGGATAGGGAGAGGAACTGAAGCTTTCTTT. It yields the protein CASSWIGRGTEAFF.